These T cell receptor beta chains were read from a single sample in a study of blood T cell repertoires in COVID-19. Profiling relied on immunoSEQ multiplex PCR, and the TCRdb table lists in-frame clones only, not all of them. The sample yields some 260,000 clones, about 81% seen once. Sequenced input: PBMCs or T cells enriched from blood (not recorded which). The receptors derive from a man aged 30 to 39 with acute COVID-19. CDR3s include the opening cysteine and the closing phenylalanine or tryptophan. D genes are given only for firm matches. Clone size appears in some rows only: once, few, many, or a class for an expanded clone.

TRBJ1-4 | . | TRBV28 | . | CASSRGGGEEKLFF | TGTGCCAGCAGCCGGGGTGGGGGCGAGGAAAAACTGTTTTTT
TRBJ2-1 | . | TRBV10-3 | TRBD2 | CAATPIAGMSEQFF | TGTGCCGCAACCCCTATAGCGGGAATGAGTGAGCAGTTCTTC
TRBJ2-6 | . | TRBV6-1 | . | CASSGTGSPGANVLTF | TGTGCCAGCAGTGGCACAGGGTCCCCTGGGGCCAACGTCCTGACTTTC
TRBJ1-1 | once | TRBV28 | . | CASAWWATNTEAFF | TGTGCCAGCGCTTGGTGGGCTACGAACACTGAAGCTTTCTTT
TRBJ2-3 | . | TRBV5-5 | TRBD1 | CASSREQGASTDTQYF | TGTGCCAGCAGCAGGGAACAGGGGGCTAGCACAGATACGCAGTATTTT
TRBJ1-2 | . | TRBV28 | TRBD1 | CASSPSQGVGGYTF | TGTGCCAGCAGTCCCTCACAGGGGGTAGGCGGCTACACCTTC
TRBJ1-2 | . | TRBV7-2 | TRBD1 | CASSTLLRTGNGYTF | TGTGCCAGCAGCACCCTACTACGGACAGGGAACGGCTACACCTTC
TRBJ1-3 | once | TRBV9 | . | CASSVLGQPPSGNTIYF | TGTGCCAGCAGCGTACTAGGACAGCCTCCCTCTGGAAACACCATATATTTT
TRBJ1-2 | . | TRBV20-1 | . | CSAYAGQGYTF | TGCAGTGCATACGCTGGGCAGGGCTACACCTTC
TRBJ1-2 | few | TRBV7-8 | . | CASSMGGFNYGYTF | TGTGCCAGCAGTATGGGAGGTTTTAACTATGGCTACACCTTC
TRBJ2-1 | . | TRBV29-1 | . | CSVGDTNEQFF | TGCAGCGTAGGGGACACCAATGAGCAGTTCTTC
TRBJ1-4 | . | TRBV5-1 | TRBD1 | CASSPGQNNEKLFF | TGTGCCAGCAGCCCGGGACAGAATAATGAAAAACTGTTTTTT
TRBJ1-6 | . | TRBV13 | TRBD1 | CASSSRTGRSPLHF | TGTGCCAGCAGCTCCAGGACAGGGCGGTCACCCCTCCACTTT
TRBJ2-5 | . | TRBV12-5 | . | CASGHPNQETQYF | TGTGCTAGTGGACACCCGAATCAAGAGACCCAGTACTTC
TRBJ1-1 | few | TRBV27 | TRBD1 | CASSPRQGGEAFF | TGTGCCAGCAGTCCAAGACAGGGGGGTGAAGCTTTCTTT
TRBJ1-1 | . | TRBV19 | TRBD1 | CASSMTGMNTEAFF | TGTGCCAGTAGTATGACAGGGATGAACACTGAAGCTTTCTTT
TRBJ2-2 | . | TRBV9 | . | CASSVAVLNTGELFF | TGTGCCAGCAGCGTAGCAGTCCTGAACACCGGGGAGCTGTTTTTT
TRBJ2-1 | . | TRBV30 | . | CAWSGGLGKDSYNEQFF | TGTGCCTGGAGCGGGGGACTCGGAAAGGACTCCTACAATGAGCAGTTCTTC
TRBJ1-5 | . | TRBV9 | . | CASSVEDQGGPQHF | TGTGCCAGCAGCGTAGAGGACCAAGGAGGGCCCCAGCATTTT
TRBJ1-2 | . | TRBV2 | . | CASSETATGNYGYTF | TGTGCCAGCAGTGAAACGGCGACAGGCAACTATGGCTACACCTTC
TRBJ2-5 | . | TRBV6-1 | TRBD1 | CASSEGGQGNQYF | TGTGCCAGCAGTGAGGGTGGACAGGGTAATCAGTACTTC
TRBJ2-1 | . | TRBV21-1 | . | CASSGYRATPGEQFF | TGTGCCAGCAGCGGGTACAGGGCTACTCCAGGGGAGCAGTTCTTC
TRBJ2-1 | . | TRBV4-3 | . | CASSQDMSDNEQFF | TGCGCCAGCAGCCAAGATATGAGTGACAATGAGCAGTTCTTC
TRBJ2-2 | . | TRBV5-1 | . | CASSLDWGLANTGELFF | TGCGCCAGCAGCTTGGATTGGGGGCTCGCGAACACCGGGGAGCTGTTTTTT
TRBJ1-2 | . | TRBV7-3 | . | CASSPSGATLYGYTF | TGTGCCAGCAGCCCGTCAGGGGCCACACTATATGGCTACACCTTC
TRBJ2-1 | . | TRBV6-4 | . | CASSETGSSYNEQFF | TGTGCCAGCAGTGAAACAGGGAGCTCCTACAATGAGCAGTTCTTC
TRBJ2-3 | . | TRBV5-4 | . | CASSSRLADTDTQYF | TGTGCCAGCAGCTCTCGGCTAGCAGACACAGATACGCAGTATTTT
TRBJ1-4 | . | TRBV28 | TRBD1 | CASSLSQGANEKLFF | TGTGCCAGCAGTTTATCGCAGGGGGCTAATGAAAAACTGTTTTTT
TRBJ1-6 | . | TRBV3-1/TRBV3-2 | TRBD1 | CASSQINPGGDSPLHF | TGTGCCAGCAGCCAAATTAACCCAGGGGGAGATTCACCCCTCCACTTT
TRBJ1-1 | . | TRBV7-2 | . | CASSYVNTEAFF | TGTGCCAGCAGTTATGTGAACACTGAAGCTTTCTTT
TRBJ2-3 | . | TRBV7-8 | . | CASSPGSTDTQYF | TGTGCCAGCAGCCCCGGGAGCACAGATACGCAGTATTTT
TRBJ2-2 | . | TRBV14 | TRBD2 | CASSQVGSSGGNTGELFF | TGTGCCAGCAGCCAAGTGGGGTCTAGCGGGGGAAACACCGGGGAGCTGTTTTTT
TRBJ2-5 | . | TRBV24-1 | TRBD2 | CATSDGLAGVQETQYF | TGTGCCACCAGTGATGGACTAGCGGGAGTTCAAGAGACCCAGTACTTC
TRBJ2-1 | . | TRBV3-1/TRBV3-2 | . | CASSPGTGRSYNEQFF | TGTGCCAGCAGCCCGGGGACTGGACGCTCCTACAATGAGCAGTTCTTC
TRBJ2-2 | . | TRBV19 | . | CASTASTLGHTGELFF | TGTGCCAGTACCGCCTCTACACTAGGACACACCGGGGAGCTGTTTTTT
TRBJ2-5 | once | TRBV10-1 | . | CASSGAGKGQVTQYF | TGCGCCAGCAGTGGAGCGGGCAAGGGCCAGGTGACCCAGTACTTC
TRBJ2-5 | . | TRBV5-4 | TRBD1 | CASSSKGGGETQYF | TGTGCCAGCAGCTCGAAAGGGGGCGGTGAGACCCAGTACTTC
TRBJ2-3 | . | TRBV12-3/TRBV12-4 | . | CASSFATRDTQYF | TGTGCCAGCAGTTTTGCCACTCGAGATACGCAGTATTTT
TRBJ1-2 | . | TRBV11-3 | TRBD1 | CASSFETGTRGYTF | TGTGCCAGCAGCTTCGAGACAGGGACTCGAGGCTACACCTTC
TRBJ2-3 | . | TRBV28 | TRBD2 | CASSQPGGGTDTQYF | TGTGCCAGCAGCCAACCGGGGGGTGGCACAGATACGCAGTATTTT
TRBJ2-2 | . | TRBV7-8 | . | CASFSGTYSGELFF | TGTGCCAGCTTCAGCGGCACGTACAGCGGGGAGCTGTTTTTT
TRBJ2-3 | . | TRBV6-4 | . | CASSDGGGSTDTQYF | TGTGCCAGCAGTGACGGGGGCGGAAGCACAGATACGCAGTATTTT
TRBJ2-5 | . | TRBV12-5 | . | CASGQGKGVGETQYF | TGTGCTAGTGGTCAGGGAAAAGGAGTAGGAGAGACCCAGTACTTC
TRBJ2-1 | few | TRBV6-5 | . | CASSYSRVYNEQFF | TGTGCCAGCAGTTACTCCAGGGTTTACAATGAGCAGTTCTTC
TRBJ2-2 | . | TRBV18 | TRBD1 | CASSPRVTGGAKNTGELFF | TGTGCCAGCTCACCACGAGTGACAGGGGGCGCGAAAAACACCGGGGAGCTGTTTTTT
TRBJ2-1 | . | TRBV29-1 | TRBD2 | CSVFRLAGMWDEQFF | TGCAGCGTTTTCAGACTAGCGGGAATGTGGGATGAGCAGTTCTTC
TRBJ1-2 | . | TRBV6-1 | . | CASSEARGLGYTF | TGTGCCAGCAGTGAAGCGCGGGGTTTAGGCTACACCTTC
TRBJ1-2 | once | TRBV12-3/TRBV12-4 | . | CASKRDYGYTF | TGTGCCAGCAAACGGGACTATGGCTACACCTTC
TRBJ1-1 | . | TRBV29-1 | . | CSVEDEGMNTEAFF | TGCAGCGTTGAAGATGAGGGCATGAACACTGAAGCTTTCTTT
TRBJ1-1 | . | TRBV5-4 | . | CASSSDLGAGTEAFF | TGTGCCAGCAGCTCCGACCTGGGAGCAGGCACTGAAGCTTTCTTT
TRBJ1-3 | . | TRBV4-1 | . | CASSAGQGSGNTIYF | TGCGCCAGCAGCGCAGGCCAGGGTTCTGGAAACACCATATATTTT
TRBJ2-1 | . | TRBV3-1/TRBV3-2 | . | CASSQGRGLKNEQFF | TGTGCCAGCAGCCAAGGGCGCGGTTTAAAGAATGAGCAGTTCTTC
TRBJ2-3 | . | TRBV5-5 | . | CASSLGSGAARDTQYF | TGTGCCAGCAGCTTAGGTAGCGGTGCTGCTCGAGATACGCAGTATTTT
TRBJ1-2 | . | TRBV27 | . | CASSAPGTRGYTF | TGTGCCAGCAGTGCACCGGGGACTCGGGGCTACACCTTC
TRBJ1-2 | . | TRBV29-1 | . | CSVDLGALRGSGYTF | TGCAGCGTTGATCTCGGAGCCCTTCGAGGGTCTGGCTACACCTTC
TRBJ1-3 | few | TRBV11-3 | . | CASSFWESGNTIYF | TGTGCCAGCAGCTTTTGGGAGTCTGGAAACACCATATATTTT
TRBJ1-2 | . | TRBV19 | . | CASSIKEGLFGYGYTF | TGTGCCAGTAGTATCAAAGAGGGTCTTTTTGGCTATGGCTACACCTTC
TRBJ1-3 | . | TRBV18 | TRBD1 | CASSPLRGQGASTGNTIYF | TGTGCCAGCTCACCGCTGAGGGGACAGGGGGCGAGTACCGGAAACACCATATATTTT
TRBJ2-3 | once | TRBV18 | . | CASSPPVGNADTQYF | TGTGCCAGCTCACCACCCGTCGGGAACGCAGATACGCAGTATTTT
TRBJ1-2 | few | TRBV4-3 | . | CASSQRETANYGYTF | TGCGCCAGCAGCCAACGTGAAACAGCTAACTATGGCTACACCTTC